This TCR beta chain appears in the sequencing data of a study of identical twins. This clonotype was seen many times. TCRdb reprocessed the 5' RACE reads via MiXCR and lists one record per CDR3 protein. The sample consists of 450,000 or so distinct CDR3 sequences, approximately 25% of them appearing once. The CDR3 is made up of 11 amino acids. Trimming cost V 7 bases and J 8 bases; bases outside gene matches: 7. Germline CDR1 is SQVTM and CDR2 is ANQGSEA. The sample was also reused in another study, on T cells expressing NK-cell markers. This second study says: It was from sorted CD3+CD56+NKG2C+, CD3+CD56+NKG2C- and CD3+CD56-NKG2C+ T cells that TCR beta repertoires came. Also leading the CD3+CD56-NKG2C+ fraction in a few donors were these clonotypes.

The chain has TRBV29-1 and TRBJ1-2; TRBD1 agrees at 7 bases. This TCR was sampled from a woman aged 18 to 35 in good health. The sequenced material came from CD4+ T cells sorted from blood. The CDR3: CSAGEGGGYTF. DNA for the CDR3: TGCAGCGCTGGGGAAGGGGGCGGCTACACCTTC. The variable domain in full, completed from reference TRBV29-1 and TRBJ1-2, reads SAVISQKPSRDICQRGTSLTIQCQVDSQVTMMFWYRQQPGQSLTLIATANQGSEATYESGFVIDKFPISRPNLTFSTLTVSNMSPEDSSIYLCSAGEGGGYTFGSGTRLTVV.